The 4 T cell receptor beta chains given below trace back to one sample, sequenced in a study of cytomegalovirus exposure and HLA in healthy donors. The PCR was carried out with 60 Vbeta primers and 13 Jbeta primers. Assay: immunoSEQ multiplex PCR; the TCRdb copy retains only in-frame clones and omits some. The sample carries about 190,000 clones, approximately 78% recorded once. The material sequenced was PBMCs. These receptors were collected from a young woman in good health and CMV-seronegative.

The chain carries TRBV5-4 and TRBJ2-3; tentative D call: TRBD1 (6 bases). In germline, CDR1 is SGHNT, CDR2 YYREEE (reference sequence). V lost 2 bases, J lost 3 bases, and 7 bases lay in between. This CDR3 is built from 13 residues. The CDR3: CASSLQGTDTQYF. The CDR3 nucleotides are TGTGCCAGCAGCTTACAGGGTACAGATACGCAGTATTTT.

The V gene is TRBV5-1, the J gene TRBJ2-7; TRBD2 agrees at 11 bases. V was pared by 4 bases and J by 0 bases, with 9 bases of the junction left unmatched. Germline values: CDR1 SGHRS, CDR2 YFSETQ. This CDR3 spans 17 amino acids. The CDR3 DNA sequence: TGCGCCAGCAGCCCCGGGACTAGCGGTAGGAGCTCCTACGAGCAGTACTTC. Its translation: CASSPGTSGRSSYEQYF.

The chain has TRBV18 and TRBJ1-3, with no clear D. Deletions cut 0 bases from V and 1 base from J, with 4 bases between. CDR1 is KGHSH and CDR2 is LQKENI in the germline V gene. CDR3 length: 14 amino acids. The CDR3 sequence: CASSPPLSGNTIYF. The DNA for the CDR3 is TGTGCCAGCTCACCACCGCTATCTGGAAACACCATATATTTT.

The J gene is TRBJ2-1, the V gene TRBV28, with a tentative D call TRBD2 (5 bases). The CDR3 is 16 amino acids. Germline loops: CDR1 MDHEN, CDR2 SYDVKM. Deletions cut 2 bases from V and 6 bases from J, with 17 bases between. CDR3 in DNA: TGTGCCAGCAGTTTAATTCCCGGTGGACTTTTCAATGAGCAGTTCTTC. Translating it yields CASSLIPGGLFNEQFF.